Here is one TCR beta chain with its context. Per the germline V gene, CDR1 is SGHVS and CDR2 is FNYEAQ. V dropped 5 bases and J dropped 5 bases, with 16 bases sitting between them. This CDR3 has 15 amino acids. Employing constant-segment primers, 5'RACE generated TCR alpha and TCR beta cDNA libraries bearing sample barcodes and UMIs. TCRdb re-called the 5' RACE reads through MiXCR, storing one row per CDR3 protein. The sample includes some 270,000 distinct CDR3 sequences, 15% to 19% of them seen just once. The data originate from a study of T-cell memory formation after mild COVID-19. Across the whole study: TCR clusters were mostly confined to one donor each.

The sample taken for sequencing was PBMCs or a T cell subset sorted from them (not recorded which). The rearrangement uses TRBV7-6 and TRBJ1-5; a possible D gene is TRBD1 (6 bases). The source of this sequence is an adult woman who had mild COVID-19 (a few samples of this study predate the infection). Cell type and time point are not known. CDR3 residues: CASSPGRGTHQPQHF. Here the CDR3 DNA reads TGTGCCAGCAGCCCTGGGCGAGGGACACATCAGCCCCAGCATTTT. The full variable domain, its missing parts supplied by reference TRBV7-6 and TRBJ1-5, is GAGVSQSPRYKVTKRGQDVALRCDPISGHVSLYWYRQALGQGPEFLTYFNYEAQQDKSGLPNDRFSAERPEGSISTLTIQRTEQRDSAMYRCASSPGRGTHQPQHFGDGTRLSIL.